Detailed here is one T cell receptor beta chain. What it binds is unknown. This PCR relied on a set of 60 Vbeta primers and 13 Jbeta primers. Sequencing was performed with immunoSEQ multiplex PCR; in TCRdb, only in-frame clones are kept and a portion is missing. The sample has approximately 140,000 clones; 76% are singletons. Germline V CDR1 and CDR2: SGHRS, YFSETQ. The CDR3 loop spans 14 amino acids. Trimming removed 0 bases from V and 4 bases from J; junction bases left unmatched: 3. These data are taken from a study of cytomegalovirus exposure and HLA in healthy donors. General observations from the study: Diagnosis of cytomegalovirus status made by the classifier reportedly showed high specificity and sensitivity.

The specimen sequenced was PBMCs. The TCR originated in a man aged 18 to 29 in good health and CMV-seronegative. This chain joins TRBV5-1 and TRBJ1-1; TRBD1 agrees at 7 bases. CDR3 DNA: TGCGCCAGCAGCTTGGGACAGGGAGCCACTGAAGCTTTCTTT. Translation: CASSLGQGATEAFF. Drawing the rest from reference TRBV5-1 and TRBJ1-1, the complete variable domain is KAGVTQTPRYLIKTRGQQVTLSCSPISGHRSVSWYQQTPGQGLQFLFEYFSETQRNKGNFPGRFSGRQFSNSRSEMNVSTLELGDSALYLCASSLGQGATEAFFGQGTRLTVV.